These 22 T cell receptor beta chains were sequenced from one sample in a study of shared clonotypes between healthy human individuals. Generated by immunoSEQ multiplex PCR, the TCRdb table keeps only in-frame clones and is missing some. The data show some 2,400,000 clones, 90% to 97% seen once. Specimen: naive CD4+ T cells sorted from blood. The sample's subset: CD45RA+ positively selected. All receptors derive from a man aged 18 to 29 in good health.

A note on this clone: Other DNA sequences of this sample code for an identical CDR3. This sequence joins TRBV4-1 and TRBJ2-7; TRBD2 matches at 10 bases. Trimming removed 2 bases from V and 2 bases from J; junction bases left unmatched: 0. The germline V gene encodes CDR1 MGHRA and CDR2 YSYEKL. The CDR3 length is 14 residues. CDR3 coding DNA: TGCGCCAGCAGCCAACTAGCGGGGGCCTACGAGCAGTACTTC. Translated: CASSQLAGAYEQYF.

As for this clone: This sample also contains other DNA sequences that code for the same CDR3. The chain carries TRBV30 and TRBJ1-1, with 10 nucleotides matching TRBD1. Unmatched junction bases numbered 4, after V lost 4 bases and J lost 5 bases. The CDR3 has 13 amino acids. Germline V gene lookup returns CDR1 GTSNPN and CDR2 SVGIG (reference sequence). CDR3 loop: CAWTRDRGTEAFF. The CDR3 coding sequence is TGTGCCTGGACCCGGGACAGGGGAACTGAAGCTTTCTTT.

A remark on this clone: Other DNA variants within this sample encode the same CDR3. The J gene is TRBJ2-7, the V gene TRBV6-6; 11 bases line up with TRBD2. The germline gives CDR1 MNHNY, CDR2 SVGAGI (reference sequence). The V and J ends lost 2 bases and 3 bases, in that order; junction bases with no gene match: 0. The CDR3 is 14 amino acids. Here the CDR3 reads CASSYTSGSYEQYF. The CDR3, as DNA: TGTGCCAGCAGTTACACTAGCGGGAGCTACGAGCAGTACTTC.

This sequence joins TRBV14 and TRBJ2-2; D may be TRBD2 (5 bases). The CDR3 has 13 amino acids. With 4 bases removed from V and 5 bases from J, the gap between germline ends came to 8 bases. CDR1 SGHDN and CDR2 FVKESK come from the germline V gene. The CDR3 sequence is CASSPGGTGELFF. CDR3 in DNA: TGTGCCAGCAGCCCAGGAGGAACCGGGGAGCTGTTTTTT.

The chain employs TRBV5-4 and TRBJ1-1; D gene unclear. V lost 0 bases, J lost 2 bases, and 5 bases lay in between. The CDR3 is 13 residues long. Germline loops: CDR1 SGHNT, CDR2 YYREEE (reference sequence). This chain's CDR3 is CASSLGPNTEAFF. The CDR3 DNA is TGTGCCAGCAGCTTGGGCCCTAACACTGAAGCTTTCTTT.

Points on this clone: The sample has other DNA sequences that encode this CDR3 too. V usage is TRBV6-1 and J usage is TRBJ2-3; D ambiguous. CDR3 length: 11 amino acids. Trimming stripped 6 bases from V and 5 bases from J, with 6 bases between. Per germline, CDR1 MNHNS and CDR2 SASEGT. Written as DNA, the CDR3 is TGTGCCAGCAGCGGGCGAGATACGCAGTATTTT. Protein sequence: CASSGRDTQYF.

The V gene is TRBV11-3, the J gene TRBJ2-7, with D uncertain. CDR3 length: 15 amino acids. Germline values: CDR1 SGHNT, CDR2 YENEEA. The germline V and J ends were trimmed by 5 bases and 2 bases, with 16 bases remaining between them. CDR3 nucleotides: TGTGCCAGCAGCCAAGGGATTCTCCCTCCCTACGAGCAGTACTTC. Its translation is CASSQGILPPYEQYF.

Here the CDR3 reads CASRRTANTEAFF. CDR3 DNA sequence: TGTGCCAGCAGACGGACAGCCAACACTGAAGCTTTCTTT. The V call is TRBV6-5, the J call TRBJ1-1; TRBD1 might be the D (6 bases). Germline V gene lookup returns CDR1 MNHEY and CDR2 SVGAGI. This CDR3 is 13 amino acids long. Trimming removed 6 bases from V and 2 bases from J, with 10 bases in between.

This clone has a single count. The chain links TRBV10-1 to TRBJ2-1; 13 positions match TRBD2. This CDR3 comprises 17 residues. The germline V gene encodes CDR1 WNHNN and CDR2 SYGVQD (reference sequence). V lost 6 bases, J lost 4 bases, and 9 bases stayed unmatched. CDR3: CASSRLAGGSQYNEQFF. Written as DNA, the CDR3 is TGCGCCAGCAGCAGACTAGCGGGGGGTTCCCAATACAATGAGCAGTTCTTC.

The genes are TRBV6-5 and TRBJ1-1; D is unclear. Trimming shortened V by 5 bases and J by 1 base, and 14 bases separated the two germline ends. From germline, CDR1 is MNHEY and CDR2 SVGAGI. The CDR3 spans 15 residues. CDR3 nucleotide sequence: TGTGCCAGCAGTCCACTATTAAACACGAACACTGAAGCTTTCTTT. This gives the protein CASSPLLNTNTEAFF.

The chain recombines TRBV7-6 with TRBJ2-7; D is perhaps TRBD1 (6 bases). Trimming left V 0 bases short and J 6 bases short, with 15 bases between. This CDR3 has 15 residues. In germline, CDR1 is SGHVS, CDR2 FNYEAQ. The CDR3 sequence is CASSLAGGANREQYF. The CDR3 DNA follows: TGTGCCAGCAGCTTAGCTGGGGGCGCAAATCGCGAGCAGTACTTC.

The chain joins TRBV5-1 to TRBJ2-5; D is uncertain. This CDR3 has 15 amino acids. Germline assignment: CDR1 SGHRS and CDR2 YFSETQ. Deletions cut 0 bases from V and 2 bases from J, with 11 bases between. CDR3 coding DNA: TGCGCCAGCAGCTTGGCTCCGTCCTTACAAGAGACCCAGTACTTC. It translates to CASSLAPSLQETQYF.

J is TRBJ2-7 and V is TRBV9; 11 bases fit TRBD1. The length of the CDR3 is 16 residues. The V gene's germline CDR1 is SGDLS and CDR2 YYNGEE. The V segment lost 0 bases and the J segment 3 bases; nucleotides outside the gene matches: 5. This CDR3 is CASSVGGQGAYYEQYF. In DNA form, the CDR3 reads TGTGCCAGCAGCGTAGGAGGACAGGGGGCCTACTACGAGCAGTACTTC.

V and J are TRBV6-6 and TRBJ2-3; D might be TRBD2 (7 bases). The CDR3 runs 15 residues. V was clipped by 6 bases and J by 0 bases, with 13 bases between them. Germline V CDR1 and CDR2: MNHNY, SVGAGI (reference sequence). Here the CDR3 reads CASSPRGRSTDTQYF. CDR3 sequence (DNA): TGTGCCAGCAGCCCGCGGGGGCGAAGCACAGATACGCAGTATTTT.

On this clone: This CDR3 fails to terminate in the conserved phenylalanine or tryptophan, so it likely reflects a read error. The DNA is omitted, as the CDR3 cannot be located on it reliably, and the CDR3 follows TCRdb's listing. The chain carries TRBV6-5 and TRBJ1-6; the table names TRBD1, a call not compared with the DNA. The length of the CDR3 is 10 amino acids, counting both ends. Germline V gives CDR1 MNHEY, CDR2 SVGAGI. This chain's CDR3 is CASSFTGGRA.

This chain connects TRBV10-3 to TRBJ2-2; D perhaps matches TRBD1 (6 bases). Trimming removed 3 bases from V and 1 base from J, with 6 bases in between. CDR3 length: 14 residues. CDR1 and CDR2 (germline): ENHRY, SYGVKD. CDR3 loop: CAISDRGNTGELFF. The CDR3 coding sequence is TGTGCCATCAGTGACAGGGGGAACACCGGGGAGCTGTTTTTT.

In its sample, this clone was seen once. This chain's CDR3 is CAWSVRGANTEAFF. CDR3 in DNA: TGTGCCTGGAGTGTTCGGGGGGCGAATACTGAAGCTTTCTTT. The genes are TRBV30 and TRBJ1-1, with D tentatively TRBD1 (6 bases). The CDR3 totals 14 residues. Trimming cost V 0 bases and J 5 bases, with 13 bases left between them. CDR1 GTSNPN and CDR2 SVGIG come from the germline V gene (reference sequence). Complete variable domain (other parts from reference TRBV30 and TRBJ1-1): SQTIHQWPATLVQPVGSPLSLECTVEGTSNPNLYWYRQAAGRGLQLLFYSVGIGQISSEVPQNLSASRPQDRQFILSSKKLLLSDSGFYLCAWSVRGANTEAFFGQGTRLTVV.

The count of this clone is one. The V call is TRBV19, the J call TRBJ1-6, with D hard to call. Trimming left V 5 bases short and J 5 bases short, with 16 bases between. CDR1 is LNHDA and CDR2 is SQIVND in the germline V gene (reference sequence). This CDR3 has 16 residues. Here the CDR3 DNA reads TGTGCCAGTAGTTTGGTATCGGGCAGGAATAATTCACCCCTCCACTTT. Translating it yields CASSLVSGRNNSPLHF.

In this sample, this clone turned up once. CDR3 nucleotides: TGTGCCAGCAGCCACCCGGACAGTAACATTCAGTACTTC. Translating gives CASSHPDSNIQYF. The chain recombines TRBV4-2 with TRBJ2-4; D is possibly TRBD1 (6 bases). There are 13 residues in the CDR3. Germline V lookup: CDR1 LGHNA, CDR2 YNFKEQ. V was shortened by 3 bases and J by 7 bases, with 10 bases between the two germline ends.

The rearrangement joins TRBV28 to TRBJ2-7; 9 bases are a match to TRBD2. Germline V gene sequence: CDR1 MDHEN, CDR2 SYDVKM. The CDR3 consists of 15 residues. V lost 4 bases to trimming and J lost 1 base; unmatched junction nucleotides: 5. The CDR3 coding sequence is TGTGCCAGCAGTTCTCCGGGACTAGCATCCTACGAGCAGTACTTC. It codes for CASSSPGLASYEQYF.

The sample holds one count of this clone. The V gene is TRBV6-6, the J gene TRBJ1-2; 8 bases map to TRBD1. After removal of 5 bases from V and 3 bases from J, the junction contained 2 bases not matched to a gene. CDR3 length: 13 amino acids. CDR1 is MNHNY, CDR2 SVGAGI, per germline (reference sequence). CDR3 residues: CASSATGDYGYTF. The CDR3 bases are TGTGCCAGCAGTGCGACAGGGGACTATGGCTACACCTTC.

The chain uses TRBV6-1 and TRBJ1-1; possible D gene TRBD1, 6 bases. With 6 bases removed from V and 0 bases from J, the gap between germline ends came to 8 bases. The V gene's germline CDR1 is MNHNS and CDR2 SASEGT. The CDR3 is 13 residues long. CDR3 in amino acids: CASRDSMNTEAFF. CDR3 nucleotide sequence: TGTGCCAGCAGGGACAGCATGAACACTGAAGCTTTCTTT.